One sample yielded the 21 T cell receptor beta chains listed below, sequenced in a study of regulatory T cells in long-lasting Graves disease. TCR beta libraries were built with iRepertoire HTBI primers and Arm-PCR of CDR3 regions. TCRdb redid the calling of the multiplex PCR reads with MiXCR, one entry per CDR3 protein. Of 400,000 to 500,000 distinct CDR3 sequences listed, less than 20% were seen once; the top ten hold approximately 22%. Time point of the sample: newly diagnosed GD, antithyroid drugs for less than 3 months. The TCR library was prepared using RNA isolated from PBMCs. The same data also went into a second study, on T cells in Graves' hyperthyroidism and ophthalmopathy.

The source material was peripheral blood mononuclear cells (PBMCs), sampled at new diagnosis, from a patient treated with antithyroid drugs. These TCRs come from a woman under 30 with Graves disease.

The gene calls are TRBV5-1 and TRBJ2-3, with 7 positions matching TRBD1. Germline V CDR1 and CDR2: SGHRS, YFSETQ. V was pared by 7 bases and J by 1 base, with 9 bases of the junction left unmatched. The CDR3 has 15 amino acids. The CDR3 sequence is CASSKTGTGTDTQYF. In DNA, the CDR3 is TGCGCCAGCTCTAAGACAGGGACCGGCACAGATACGCAGTATTTT.

The chain carries TRBV5-1 and TRBJ2-3; TRBD1 might be the D (6 bases). The ends were cut back, 1 base at V and 0 bases at J, with 18 bases in the middle. Germline V CDR1 and CDR2: SGHRS, YFSETQ. The CDR3 consists of 18 residues. The DNA for the CDR3 is TGCGCCAGCAGCTTGAGGGGGTGGGGCAATTCTAGCACAGATACGCAGTATTTT. Amino acid sequence: CASSLRGWGNSSTDTQYF.

The sample holds many counts of this clonotype. This chain connects TRBV5-6 to TRBJ2-2; D is unresolved. Germline V gene sequence: CDR1 SGHDT, CDR2 YYEEEE. With 5 bases removed from V and 6 bases from J, the gap between germline ends came to 5 bases. This CDR3 has 11 amino acids. CDR3 region: CASSFSGELFF. The CDR3 nucleotides are TGTGCCAGCAGTTTTTCCGGGGAGCTGTTTTTT. Using reference TRBV5-6 and TRBJ2-2 for the parts outside the CDR3, the full variable domain is DAGVTQSPTHLIKTRGQQVTLRCSPKSGHDTVSWYQQALGQGPQFIFQYYEEEERQRGNFPDRFSGHQFPNYSSELNVNALLLGDSALYLCASSFSGELFFGEGSRLTVL.

Comment on this clonotype: A read error may explain this, as a much larger clone is one base away. V and J are TRBV3-1 and TRBJ2-5; 10 bases line up with TRBD1. Germline V gene lookup returns CDR1 LGHDT and CDR2 YNNKEL (reference sequence). The V and J ends lost 0 bases and 11 bases, in that order; junction bases with no gene match: 9. The CDR3 is made up of 15 amino acids. In DNA, the CDR3 is TGTGCCAGCAGCCAAGAAGGGACAGGGGTTGGTGAGCAGTACTTC. It codes for CASSQEGTGVGEQYF.

Worth noting for this clonotype: A much larger clonotype is one base distant, so this may be a read error. The V gene is TRBV30, the J gene TRBJ2-1; maybe TRBD2 (5 bases). Germline V CDR1 and CDR2: GTSNPN, SVGIG (reference sequence). Trimming shortened V by 2 bases and J by 2 bases, and 13 bases separated the two germline ends. This CDR3 comprises 15 residues. CDR3: CAWSILGAAYNEQFF. The CDR3 DNA reads TGTGCCTGGAGTATACTGGGAGCGGCCTACAATGAGCAGTTCTTC. Complete variable domain (other parts from reference TRBV30 and TRBJ2-1): SQTIHQWPATLVQPVGSPLSLECTVEGTSNPNLYWYRQAAGRGLQLLFYSVGIGQISSEVPQNLSASRPQDRQFILSSKKLLLSDSGFYLCAWSILGAAYNEQFFGPGTRLTVL.

This clonotype was detected only a few times. The V call is TRBV9, the J call TRBJ2-3, with D unresolved. Germline V CDR1 and CDR2: SGDLS, YYNGEE. The CDR3 sequence is 12 residues long. V was clipped by 3 bases and J by 5 bases, with 7 bases between them. The CDR3 DNA follows: TGTGCCAGCAGCGCCAGAGGAGATACGCAGTATTTT. It specifies CASSARGDTQYF.

The V and J genes are TRBV27 and TRBJ2-3; D not certain. Germline V gene sequence: CDR1 MNHEY, CDR2 SMNVEV (reference sequence). V shed 0 bases and J shed 5 bases, with 6 bases lying between them. The CDR3 extends over 13 amino acids. The CDR3 sequence: CASSLSMLDTQYF. The CDR3 DNA is TGTGCCAGCAGTTTATCGATGTTAGATACGCAGTATTTT.

The table lists this clonotype with many counts. The chain recombines TRBV5-6 with TRBJ2-1; no reliable D call. CDR3 length equals 13 residues. Per the germline V gene, CDR1 is SGHDT and CDR2 is YYEEEE. Trimming pared 3 bases from V and 9 bases from J, leaving 13 bases between. CDR3 amino acids: CASSSRLMIEQFF. DNA for the CDR3: TGTGCCAGCAGCTCTAGACTGATGATTGAGCAGTTCTTC.

This clonotype appeared many times. The gene calls are TRBV28 and TRBJ2-2; 7 nucleotides match TRBD2. After removal of 5 bases from V and 0 bases from J, the junction contained 9 bases not matched to a gene. The CDR3 length is 17 residues. The germline gives CDR1 MDHEN, CDR2 SYDVKM. CDR3 region: CASSTGLGNANTGELFF. The DNA for the CDR3 is TGTGCCAGCAGTACCGGACTAGGCAACGCGAACACCGGGGAGCTGTTTTTT.

In this sample, this clonotype turned up a few times. V usage is TRBV9 and J usage is TRBJ2-2; D remains ambiguous. From germline, CDR1 is SGDLS and CDR2 YYNGEE. The length of the CDR3 is 15 residues. With 0 bases removed from V and 4 bases from J, the gap between germline ends came to 10 bases. CDR3 residues: CASSVGGFSTGELFF. CDR3 in DNA: TGTGCCAGCAGCGTAGGTGGATTCAGCACCGGGGAGCTGTTTTTT.

The CDR3 sequence is CSANRDRVIDEQFF. The CDR3 nucleotides read TGCAGTGCCAATAGGGACAGGGTCATCGATGAGCAGTTCTTC. The rearrangement joins TRBV20-1 to TRBJ2-1; the match to TRBD1 covers 9 bases. V gave up 6 bases and J gave up 8 bases; unmatched junction bases: 11. CDR3 length: 14 amino acids. The germline V gene has CDR1 DFQATT and CDR2 SNEGSKA (reference sequence).

Note on this clonotype: A read error is likely here: a far larger clone is one base away. The rearrangement links TRBV3-1 to TRBJ2-1, with a weak D call TRBD1 (6 bases). There are 15 residues in the CDR3. The V gene lost 2 bases and the J gene lost 13 bases, with 21 bases spanning the gap. The germline V gene encodes CDR1 LGHDT and CDR2 YNNKEL (reference sequence). The CDR3 nucleotides read TGTGCCAGCAGCCAATGGGTAGCAGGGGCAGAGACCCAGTTCTTC. Its protein is CASSQWVAGAETQFF.

This clonotype was detected ten times or more. The chain links TRBV5-1 to TRBJ2-7; TRBD2 agrees at 8 bases. J lost 2 bases, V lost 2 bases, and 3 bases had no gene match. Germline loops: CDR1 SGHRS, CDR2 YFSETQ. The CDR3 length is 14 residues. The CDR3 sequence is CASSFQRGTYEQYF. For the CDR3, the DNA is TGCGCCAGCAGCTTCCAGCGGGGGACCTACGAGCAGTACTTC.

Of note for this clonotype: The CDR3 end shows no conserved phenylalanine or tryptophan, and so a read error is likely. V and J are TRBV18 and TRBJ2-1; D is perhaps TRBD1 (6 bases). The CDR3 consists of 15 residues. Trimming left V 3 bases short and J 4 bases short, with 13 bases between. Germline CDR1 is KGHSH and CDR2 is LQKENI. The CDR3 region has the DNA TGTGCCAGCTCACCGGAACAGGGCGCATACAATGAGCAGTTCCTC. Protein: CASSPEQGAYNEQFL.

Many counts were recorded for this clonotype. CDR3 amino acids: CASSFLARRGEQYF. The CDR3 coding sequence is TGTGCCAGCAGTTTTTTAGCGAGGAGGGGCGAGCAGTACTTC. The J gene is TRBJ2-7, the V gene TRBV27; weak D call: TRBD2 (6 bases). CDR3 size: 14 residues. CDR1 is MNHEY, CDR2 SMNVEV, per germline (reference sequence). With 3 bases removed from V and 6 bases from J, the gap between germline ends came to 15 bases.

For this clonotype: A read error may be the cause here, since a much bigger clone is one base away. The genes are TRBV11-2 and TRBJ2-7; D may be TRBD2 (6 bases). There are 11 residues in the CDR3. V shed 0 bases and J shed 12 bases, with 9 bases lying between them. The germline V gene has CDR1 SGHAT and CDR2 FQNNGV. CDR3 loop: CASSLDGSSYF. For the CDR3, the DNA is TGTGCCAGCAGCTTAGACGGGAGTTCGTACTTC.

This clonotype turned up a few times. The rearrangement uses TRBV4-1 and TRBJ2-1, with 7 bases aligning to TRBD2. The CDR3 has 18 residues. The germline V gene has CDR1 MGHRA and CDR2 YSYEKL. V trimming: 0 bases; J trimming: 0 bases; junction bases outside the gene matches: 8. The CDR3 loop is CASSQEPILANSYNEQFF. The CDR3 DNA is TGCGCCAGCAGCCAAGAACCCATACTAGCGAACTCCTACAATGAGCAGTTCTTC.

This clonotype showed up just a few times. One end of the junction is discordant with germline, which a read error may explain. V gene TRBV5-1 combines with J gene TRBJ2-1; 10 bases are a match to TRBD1. Germline values: CDR1 SGHRS, CDR2 YFSETQ. CDR3 length equals 16 residues. The CDR3 is CASSLGDRGRVNEQFF. CDR3 nucleotides: TGCGCCAGCAGTTTGGGAGACAGGGGGCGAGTAAATGAGCAGTTCTTC.

About this clonotype: Germline is not matched at one junction end, which may reflect a read error. The rearrangement uses TRBV28 and TRBJ1-5, with 8 bases matching TRBD1. The V gene's germline CDR1 is MDHEN and CDR2 SYDVKM. The CDR3 is made up of 14 amino acids. The CDR3 protein is CASSWTGLSQPRHF. The DNA for the CDR3 is TGTGCCAGCAGTTGGACAGGGCTTAGTCAGCCCCGGCATTTT.

This clonotype has a handful of counts. An end of the junction differs from the germline gene, which may be a read error. The chain couples TRBV30 to TRBJ1-2; no firm D call. From germline, CDR1 is GTSNPN and CDR2 SVGIG (reference sequence). The CDR3 is 11 amino acids. The CDR3 region is CAWIEGSQTRF. The DNA for the CDR3 is TGTGCCTGGATAGAAGGCAGCCAAACCCGCTTC. Variable domain in full (rest from reference TRBV30 and TRBJ1-2): SQTIHQWPATLVQPVGSPLSLECTVEGTSNPNLYWYRQAAGRGLQLLFYSVGIGQISSEVPQNLSASRPQDRQFILSSKKLLLSDSGFYLCAWIEGSQTRFGSGTRLTVV.

This clonotype was recorded at least ten times. The junction departs from the called germline gene at one end, perhaps through a read error. The chain recombines TRBV28 with TRBJ2-5; tentative D call: TRBD1 (5 bases). Germline V gives CDR1 MDHEN, CDR2 SYDVKM. The CDR3 is 17 residues long. CDR3 in amino acids: CASGLPKDPFRGETQYF. In DNA, the CDR3 is TGTGCCAGCGGTTTGCCGAAGGATCCTTTTAGGGGAGAGACCCAGTACTTC. Supplemented by reference TRBV28 and TRBJ2-5, the full variable domain reads DVKVTQSSRYLVKRTGEKVFLECVQDMDHENMFWYRQDPGLGLRLIYFSYDVKMKEKGDIPEGYSVSREKKERFSLILESASTNQTSMYLCASGLPKDPFRGETQYFGPGTRLLVL.